This T cell receptor (beta chain) was sequenced for a study of T cell responses to AZD1222 COVID-19 vaccine (dated by TCRdb to about 2021). As for the study more broadly: TCR sequencing covered 230 or so trial participants: 200 to 210 given two doses of AZD1222 and around 26 given two doses of MenACWY control vaccine. Trial participants were enrolled by age into subgroups of 18-55, 56-69 and 70-plus years, and roughly 160, 29 and 62 TCR-sequenced participants, respectively, were included in these subgroups. The investigation overall reported the following: Nearly half of unique spike-specific TCRs reportedly recognized epitopes outside regions mutated in the B.1.351 and B.1.1.7 variants. Conclusions about previously exposed vaccinees are limited because only six or seven AZD1222 recipients were SARS-CoV-2 seropositive at baseline. After two AZD1222 doses, both the breadth and the depth of spike-specific TCRs were significantly higher than at day 0 and than in MenACWY recipients. Participants were mostly white British, with more females than males. The authors suggested clonal diversity may have been underestimated. No day 14 peak-response samples were available, so repertoires were characterized only after the peak T cell response. In the small 56-69-year group, the increase in depth fell short of significance, most likely because of low power. The vaccine-associated CD4 TCRs covered the entire spike protein, and the dominant responses fell in regions 160-218 and 743-854.

The CDR3 regions of human TCRbeta chains were analyzed by immunosequencing. The authors' pipeline ran thus. TCRs in the repertoires were matched against a reference library of SARS-CoV-2-specific TCRs that had been generated with the MIRA antigen-specificity platform. Breadth was defined as the fraction of unique TCRs that were SARS-CoV-2-associated. Depth was defined as the fraction of total T cells that were SARS-CoV-2-associated. Using the MIRA data, every spike-specific TCR was mapped to the spike region that the TCR reacted to and assigned to either a CD4 or a CD8 class. Log10-transformed breadth and depth values were compared by one-way ANOVA with Sidak's multiple comparisons tests. The clones in this table, taken by TCRdb from immuneACCESS, are in-frame only. Not every clone is retained; where verified, under half of the shortfall comes from an unresolved V gene, and the cause of the rest is unknown. That table gives V, J and clone size, and the DNA gave D and trimming. This sample gives under 90,000 clones in total; 83% of them show up just once. Roughly 1.3% of the sample comes from the top ten.

V is reduced by 0 bases and J by 4 bases, leaving a spacing of 12 bases between them. The germline V gene gives CDR1 as SNHLY and CDR2 as FYNNEI. The CDR3, from cysteine to phenylalanine, totals 15 residues. Solely the CDR3 DNA is kept, with 45 bases framed from the first base. On this clone itself: Its antigen has not been determined. It has no much larger one-base neighbor in the sample; base qualities were not kept.

The time point label on this specimen signifies: about 28 days (+/-7) after the second vaccine dose. AZD1222 recipients with second doses at about 4 weeks or about 12 weeks were pooled, because spike-specific TCR depth and breadth did not differ between schedules. Vaccinee samples were obtained from the UK trials COV001 and COV002, which included a single-blind randomized controlled phase 2/3 trial of AZD1222 (ChAdOx1 nCoV-19) in healthy adults. For TCRbeta chain sequencing, PBMC samples from trial participants were taken at day 0 and at day 28 after the second dose. The sequence was collected from an adult who received the AZD1222 COVID-19 vaccine. Sample: peripheral blood, taken 28 days after the second AZD1222 dose. The chain is made from TRBV2 and TRBJ2-5; the D gene cannot be resolved reliably. CDR3 protein: CASSEALTLGETQYF. The nucleotide sequence is given as TGTGCCAGCAGTGAAGCGCTTACCCTTGGAGAGACCCAGTACTTC.